This TCR beta chain was sequenced in a study of metastatic and nonmetastatic thyroid tumors. Across the whole study: From malignant and benign thyroid patients, repertoires in blood and in tumor or nodule tissue were compared.

TCRdb re-clonotyped the PCR reads through MiXCR. This sample has roughly 20,000 clones, with roughly 12% found just once. V dropped 0 bases and J dropped 2 bases, with 10 bases sitting between them. The CDR3 runs to 15 residues. Germline V gives CDR1 MNHEY, CDR2 SVGAGI. This clone was detected a few times. Before thyroid surgery, none of the patients had received any treatment. The chain is built from TRBV6-5 and TRBJ2-5, with a weak D call TRBD1 (6 bases). The receptor's source is a female donor with papillary thyroid cancer or a benign thyroid nodule (not recorded which). Some clones in this sample may be carry-over from other donors' samples. Sequences were obtained from blood. CDR3 loop: CASSYSITGQETQYF. DNA for the CDR3: TGTGCCAGCAGTTACTCGATCACAGGGCAAGAGACCCAGTACTTC.